These T cell receptor beta chains were read from a single sample in a study of blood T cell repertoires in COVID-19. Here immunoSEQ multiplex PCR was the method, and the copy in TCRdb shows in-frame clones only, minus some. The profile covers around 140,000 clones, with approximately 81% appearing a single time and around 8.4% taken by the ten largest. Sequences were obtained from peripheral blood. The receptor set was obtained from a human donor in a cohort sampled during active COVID-19. CDR3s include the opening cysteine and the closing phenylalanine or tryptophan. Fields, in order: D gene, clone size, V gene, J gene, CDR3 protein, CDR3 DNA. D genes are given only for firm matches. A clone size is listed for some rows: how often the clone was seen (once, few, many), or a class if it is expanded.

D: TRBD1
size: -
V: TRBV18
J: TRBJ2-3
CDR3: CASSYSGTGSPDTQYF
DNA: TGTGCCAGCTCATACTCCGGGACAGGGAGTCCAGATACGCAGTATTTT

D: -
size: -
V: TRBV7-9
J: TRBJ2-7
CDR3: CASSSTGTYEQYF
DNA: TGTGCCAGCAGCTCAACAGGGACCTACGAGCAGTACTTC

D: TRBD2
size: -
V: TRBV6-2/TRBV6-3
J: TRBJ2-7
CDR3: CASSYRRLAGGEQYF
DNA: TGTGCCAGCAGTTACAGACGACTAGCGGGAGGCGAGCAGTACTTC

D: TRBD2
size: once
V: TRBV7-2
J: TRBJ2-5
CDR3: CASSLRTSGRGETQYF
DNA: TGTGCCAGCAGCTTAAGGACTAGCGGGAGGGGGGAGACCCAGTACTTC

D: -
size: -
V: TRBV5-1
J: TRBJ1-1
CDR3: CASSGPTANTEAFF
DNA: TGCGCCAGCAGCGGGCCGACAGCGAACACTGAAGCTTTCTTT

D: -
size: -
V: TRBV7-9
J: TRBJ1-1
CDR3: CASSLVANTEAFF
DNA: TGTGCCAGCAGCTTAGTGGCGAACACTGAAGCTTTCTTT

D: -
size: -
V: TRBV18
J: TRBJ2-5
CDR3: CASSPPRGWETQYF
DNA: TGTGCCAGCTCACCACCGCGGGGATGGGAGACCCAGTACTTC

D: -
size: -
V: TRBV1
J: TRBJ2-7
CDR3: CTSSQHGQSSSYEQYF
DNA: TGCACCAGCAGCCAGCACGGACAGTCTAGCTCCTACGAGCAGTACTTC

D: TRBD1
size: -
V: TRBV6-5
J: TRBJ1-2
CDR3: CASSSGGVDYGYTF
DNA: TGTGCCAGCAGCTCAGGGGGCGTTGACTATGGCTACACCTTC

D: TRBD1
size: -
V: TRBV19
J: TRBJ2-7
CDR3: CASSVRQGVVQYF
DNA: TGTGCCAGTAGTGTGCGACAGGGAGTGGTGCAGTACTTC

D: TRBD1
size: -
V: TRBV6-2/TRBV6-3
J: TRBJ2-7
CDR3: CASSSDRPTGGREQYF
DNA: TGTGCCAGCAGTTCGGATAGACCTACAGGGGGCCGCGAGCAGTACTTC

D: -
size: -
V: TRBV28
J: TRBJ1-5
CDR3: CASRGLDYSNQPQHF
DNA: TGTGCCAGCCGGGGGTTGGACTATAGCAATCAGCCCCAGCATTTT

D: TRBD1
size: -
V: TRBV10-3
J: TRBJ1-2
CDR3: CAISSGTGGEYGYTF
DNA: TGTGCCATCAGTTCCGGGACAGGGGGCGAATATGGCTACACCTTC

D: TRBD2
size: -
V: TRBV29-1
J: TRBJ2-5
CDR3: CSVERTSEETQYF
DNA: TGCAGCGTTGAACGAACTAGCGAAGAGACCCAGTACTTC

D: TRBD2
size: -
V: TRBV5-1
J: TRBJ2-7
CDR3: CASSTSGSSYEQYF
DNA: TGCGCCAGCAGTACTAGCGGGAGCTCCTACGAGCAGTACTTC

D: TRBD2
size: -
V: TRBV28
J: TRBJ2-7
CDR3: CASSLGGGRTVVF
DNA: TGTGCCAGCAGTTTAGGGGGCGGGAGGACAGTGGTCTTC

D: -
size: -
V: TRBV27
J: TRBJ1-4
CDR3: CASSLPRDTQGGEKLFF
DNA: TGTGCCAGCAGTTTACCCCGGGACACCCAAGGTGGTGAAAAACTGTTTTTT

D: TRBD1
size: once
V: TRBV27
J: TRBJ1-6
CDR3: CASSLRDSNSPLHF
DNA: TGTGCCAGCAGCCTCCGGGACAGTAATTCACCCCTCCACTTT

D: TRBD1
size: -
V: TRBV7-2
J: TRBJ2-6
CDR3: CASSGQGVAGANVLTF
DNA: TGTGCCAGCAGCGGACAGGGGGTGGCTGGGGCCAACGTCCTGACTTTC

D: -
size: -
V: TRBV4-3
J: TRBJ2-7
CDR3: CASSHTNSYEQYF
DNA: TGCGCCAGCAGCCACACCAACAGTTACGAGCAGTACTTC